Shown below are 31 T cell receptor beta chains from a single sample sequenced in a study of T-cell memory formation after mild COVID-19. TCRdb passed the 5' RACE reads through MiXCR, listing each CDR3 protein once. The table records 300,000 to 350,000 distinct CDR3 sequences, roughly 15% of them present only once. Sequencing was carried out using PBMCs or a T cell subset sorted from them (not recorded which). The origin of the receptors is a man younger than 30 who had mild COVID-19 (a few samples of this study predate the infection). Cell type and time point are not known.

The V call is TRBV19, the J call TRBJ1-6, with 7 positions matching TRBD1. Germline values: CDR1 LNHDA, CDR2 SQIVND (reference sequence). V was pared by 7 bases and J by 2 bases, with 5 bases of the junction left unmatched. The CDR3 length is 15 residues. The CDR3 is CASNPRGTYNSPLHF. DNA of the CDR3: TGTGCCAGTAACCCCAGGGGGACCTATAATTCACCCCTCCACTTT.

The rearrangement uses TRBV18 and TRBJ2-5; D remains unclear. CDR1 is KGHSH and CDR2 is LQKENI in the germline V gene. V was pared by 0 bases and J by 6 bases, with 5 bases between. The CDR3 consists of 12 residues. CDR3 sequence (DNA): TGTGCCAGCTCACCACCGACCCAGACCCAGTACTTC. The encoded protein is CASSPPTQTQYF. Full variable domain (missing parts from reference TRBV18 and TRBJ2-5): NAGVMQNPRHLVRRRGQEARLRCSPMKGHSHVYWYRQLPEEGLKFMVYLQKENIIDESGMPKERFSAEFPKEGPSILRIQQVVRGDSAAYFCASSPPTQTQYFGPGTRLLVL.

The table lists this clonotype with a few counts. V and J are TRBV7-2 and TRBJ1-3, with a tentative D call TRBD1 (5 bases). The CDR3 has 16 residues. Trimming shortened V by 5 bases and J by 0 bases, and 14 bases separated the two germline ends. Germline assignment: CDR1 SGHTA and CDR2 FQGNSA. The CDR3 sequence is CASSLPGRLSGNTIYF. CDR3 bases: TGTGCCAGCAGCCTTCCGGGACGCCTCTCTGGAAACACCATATATTTT. Variable domain in full (rest from reference TRBV7-2 and TRBJ1-3): GAGVSQSPSNKVTEKGKDVELRCDPISGHTALYWYRQSLGQGLEFLIYFQGNSAPDKSGLPSDRFSAERTGGSVSTLTIQRTQQEDSAVYLCASSLPGRLSGNTIYFGEGSWLTVV.

The V call is TRBV10-3, the J call TRBJ2-2; 9 bases line up with TRBD1. The germline CDR1 and CDR2 sequences are ENHRY and SYGVKD. This CDR3 region has 15 residues. V shed 5 bases, J shed 5 bases, and the junction held 6 bases outside the gene matches. In DNA, the CDR3 is TGTGCCATCAGTCTACAGGGGGCTGGAACCGGGGAGCTGTTTTTT. Translating gives CAISLQGAGTGELFF.

This clonotype was counted a few times. The rearrangement joins TRBV2 to TRBJ1-5; 7 nucleotides match TRBD1. Germline CDR1 SNHLY, CDR2 FYNNEI. The CDR3 length is 14 residues. V shed 8 bases and J 6 bases; nucleotides not matched to a gene: 10. The CDR3 DNA follows: TGTGCCAGCGCTAATACAGGGGTCGGTCAGCCCCAGCATTTT. Amino acids: CASANTGVGQPQHF.

This clonotype was seen ten or more times. This rearrangement joins TRBV6-5 to TRBJ1-2; D unresolved. Per germline, CDR1 MNHEY and CDR2 SVGAGI. Trimming removed 0 bases from V and 6 bases from J, with 14 bases in between. The CDR3 sequence is 15 residues long. CDR3 sequence reads: CASSYSLGGLDGYTF. As DNA, the CDR3 is TGTGCCAGCAGTTACTCCCTCGGAGGGCTGGATGGCTACACCTTC.

This clonotype appeared a few times. The CDR3 loop reads CASSLDIHQPQHF. The CDR3 DNA follows: TGTGCCAGCAGCTTAGATATACATCAGCCCCAGCATTTT. The chain recombines TRBV7-8 with TRBJ1-5; D is undetermined. The V gene lost 1 base and the J gene lost 5 bases, with 6 bases spanning the gap. This CDR3 region has 13 residues. CDR1 is SGHVS and CDR2 is FQNEAQ in the germline V gene. The full variable domain, completed using reference TRBV7-8 and TRBJ1-5, is GAGVSQSPRYKVAKRGQDVALRCDPISGHVSLFWYQQALGQGPEFLTYFQNEAQLDKSGLPSDRFFAERPEGSVSTLKIQRTQQEDSAVYLCASSLDIHQPQHFGDGTRLSIL.

This clonotype has only a few counts. The rearrangement uses TRBV13 and TRBJ2-7; tentatively, D is TRBD1 or TRBD2 (5 bases each). The CDR3 is made up of 17 amino acids. Germline V gene lookup returns CDR1 PRHDT and CDR2 FYEKMQ (reference sequence). The V end lost 5 bases, the J end lost 5 bases, and 25 bases lay between the germline ends. For the CDR3, the DNA is TGTGCCAGCAGCCCCGGGGCCGTAGGGTCCACAAGCGACGAGCAGTACTTC. It specifies CASSPGAVGSTSDEQYF.

This clonotype came up many times. The rearrangement joins TRBV6-6 to TRBJ1-2, with D unclear. CDR1 MNHNY and CDR2 SVGAGI come from the germline V gene (reference sequence). The CDR3 is made up of 12 amino acids. The V and J ends lost 11 bases and 3 bases respectively, with 13 bases between them. The CDR3, as DNA: TGTGCCGGACTAGGAGACGACTATGGCTACACCTTC. Translated: CAGLGDDYGYTF.

Only a few counts were recorded for this clonotype. In DNA, the CDR3 is TGCGCCAGCAGCCAAGATTGGACAGGAACCTACGAGCAGTACTTC. Its protein is CASSQDWTGTYEQYF. V usage is TRBV4-1 and J usage is TRBJ2-7; 7 nucleotides agree with TRBD1. With V trimmed by 0 bases and J by 2 bases, 4 bases remained unmatched. This CDR3 has 15 residues. Germline V CDR1 and CDR2: MGHRA, YSYEKL.

V gene TRBV11-1 combines with J gene TRBJ2-1, with 7 bases aligning to TRBD2. Germline assignment: CDR1 SGHAT and CDR2 FQDESV (reference sequence). The CDR3 sequence is 17 residues long. J was trimmed by 3 bases and V by 2 bases; bases with no gene match: 10. The CDR3 spells CASSLLGWGGGYNEQFF. In DNA, the CDR3 is TGTGCCAGCAGCTTATTAGGCTGGGGCGGGGGCTACAATGAGCAGTTCTTC.

The chain uses TRBV12-3 or TRBV12-4 and TRBJ2-6, with no clear D. This CDR3 spans 15 amino acids. The V end was cut by 7 bases, the J end by 0 bases, with 10 bases between. The CDR3 reads CASNAVYSGANVLTF. The CDR3, as DNA: TGTGCCAGCAATGCGGTATACTCTGGGGCCAACGTCCTGACTTTC.

This clonotype was seen only a few times. The chain joins TRBV2 to TRBJ2-7, with unresolved D. CDR3 length: 13 residues. V lost 3 bases and J lost 0, with 6 bases in between. Germline CDR1 and CDR2: SNHLY and FYNNEI. CDR3 sequence reads: CASSDVASYEQYF. CDR3 nucleotide sequence: TGTGCCAGCAGTGATGTAGCCTCCTACGAGCAGTACTTC.

The gene calls are TRBV5-1 and TRBJ2-7; 7 nucleotides match TRBD2. Losses at the gene ends were 4 bases for V and 4 bases for J; bases not matched to a gene: 11. There are 15 residues in the CDR3. CDR1 and CDR2 from the germline V gene are SGHRS and YFSETQ. The CDR3 is CASSLDGGSPYEQYV. CDR3 DNA: TGCGCCAGCAGCCTTGACGGGGGGTCCCCGTACGAGCAGTACGTC.

The rearrangement joins TRBV18 to TRBJ2-1; D gene uncertain. V lost 2 bases, J lost 9 bases, and 8 bases lay in between. There are 12 residues in the CDR3. Germline V gene lookup returns CDR1 KGHSH and CDR2 LQKENI. The CDR3 DNA follows: TGTGCCAGCTCACCAGGGGTGTTTGAGCAGTTCTTC. It specifies CASSPGVFEQFF.

This clonotype came up a few times. The chain uses TRBV3-2 and TRBJ1-1; TRBD1 reflects the table's D call only, with no check against the DNA. TRBV3-2 is shown as a pseudogene. This CDR3 region has 15 residues. In nucleotides, the CDR3 is TGTGCCAGCAGCCCGCGATACAGGGGGAACACTGAAGCTTTCTTT. Protein sequence: CASSPRYRGNTEAFF.

This clonotype showed up many times. The chain carries TRBV5-1 and TRBJ2-1; D remains unclear. CDR3 size: 13 residues. The V gene's germline CDR1 is SGHRS and CDR2 YFSETQ. Trimming stripped 6 bases from V and 6 bases from J, with 13 bases between. Here the CDR3 reads CASNGPNGNEQFF. DNA for the CDR3: TGCGCCAGCAACGGACCGAACGGCAATGAGCAGTTCTTC. Drawing the rest from reference TRBV5-1 and TRBJ2-1, the complete variable domain is KAGVTQTPRYLIKTRGQQVTLSCSPISGHRSVSWYQQTPGQGLQFLFEYFSETQRNKGNFPGRFSGRQFSNSRSEMNVSTLELGDSALYLCASNGPNGNEQFFGPGTRLTVL.

This clonotype showed up just a few times. V is TRBV6-5 and J is TRBJ1-2; the match to TRBD1 covers 10 bases. The CDR3 is 16 amino acids. Germline V lookup: CDR1 MNHEY, CDR2 SVGAGI. V gave up 4 bases and J gave up 4 bases; unmatched junction bases: 9. The CDR3 loop is CASSLGTGVASYGYTF. The CDR3 bases are TGTGCCAGCAGTTTAGGGACAGGGGTCGCCTCCTATGGCTACACCTTC.

This clonotype was picked up a small number of times. The chain carries TRBV9 and TRBJ1-6, with D unresolved. The CDR3 covers 17 residues. The germline V gene has CDR1 SGDLS and CDR2 YYNGEE. Trimming took 0 bases from V and 0 from J, leaving 10 bases between them. The CDR3 nucleotides are TGTGCCAGCAGCGTAGGGGCAGTGAGCTCCTATAATTCACCCCTCCACTTT. Protein product: CASSVGAVSSYNSPLHF.

The rearrangement links TRBV5-5 to TRBJ2-5; tentatively, D is TRBD1 (6 bases). V shed 4 bases and J shed 4 bases, with 14 bases lying between them. The germline gives CDR1 SGHKS, CDR2 YYEKEE (reference sequence). The CDR3 has 14 amino acids. In DNA, the CDR3 is TGTGCCAGCAGCCGTACAACAGGGTCAGAGACCCAGTACTTC. It codes for CASSRTTGSETQYF.

The CDR3 loop reads CATSRDRGAGPWGEKLFF. The CDR3 DNA reads TGTGCCACCAGCAGAGATCGCGGGGCCGGGCCTTGGGGTGAAAAACTGTTTTTT. The chain joins TRBV15 to TRBJ1-4, with a possible D match to TRBD1 (5 bases). CDR1 is LNHNV, CDR2 YYDKDF, per germline (reference sequence). V lost 0 bases and J lost 7, with 21 bases in between. The CDR3 length is 18 residues.

There are a few counts of this clonotype. The chain joins TRBV30 to TRBJ1-5, with 7 bases lining up with TRBD1. CDR1 is GTSNPN and CDR2 is SVGIG in the germline V gene (reference sequence). V lost 5 bases to trimming and J lost 7 bases; unmatched junction nucleotides: 11. The CDR3 extends over 14 amino acids. The CDR3 protein is CAWSLGQTGQPQHF. CDR3 sequence (DNA): TGTGCCTGGTCCTTGGGACAGACGGGACAGCCCCAGCATTTT.

This clonotype was recorded a few times. The chain couples TRBV30 to TRBJ1-2, with unresolved D. The V gene lost 5 bases and the J gene lost 8 bases, with 15 bases spanning the gap. This CDR3 is 12 amino acids long. CDR1 GTSNPN and CDR2 SVGIG come from the germline V gene (reference sequence). Here the CDR3 DNA reads TGTGCCTGGGCAAACGGGCCGGGGGGCTACACCTTC. Protein product: CAWANGPGGYTF.

This clonotype was recorded a few times. The rearrangement uses TRBV10-3 and TRBJ2-5; D might be TRBD2 (6 bases). The CDR3 loop spans 14 amino acids. The germline CDR1 and CDR2 sequences are ENHRY and SYGVKD. V was clipped by 5 bases and J by 1 base, with 11 bases between them. The CDR3 sequence: CAISPRDSQETQYF. Here the CDR3 DNA reads TGTGCCATCAGTCCCCGGGACTCCCAAGAGACCCAGTACTTC.

The rearrangement links TRBV7-9 to TRBJ1-1; a possible D gene is TRBD1 (5 bases). The CDR3 extends over 14 amino acids. Germline-derived CDR1 and CDR2 are SEHNR and FQNEAQ (reference sequence). Between the trimmed V and J ends, which lost 5 bases and 5 bases, there was a span of 15 bases. The CDR3 sequence is CASSPHDSRTEAFF. The CDR3 nucleotides are TGTGCCAGCAGCCCGCATGACAGCAGGACTGAAGCTTTCTTT.

This clonotype was found a few times. The chain uses TRBV6-2 or TRBV6-3 and TRBJ2-3, with TRBD1 identical over 7 bases. V lost 1 base to trimming and J lost 11 bases; unmatched junction nucleotides: 9. This CDR3 has 14 amino acids. Germline CDR1 reads MNHEY; CDR2 reads SVGEGT. The CDR3 loop is CASSYLDRQGRQYF. The CDR3 bases are TGTGCCAGCAGTTACTTGGACAGACAGGGAAGGCAGTATTTT.

The genes are TRBV2 and TRBJ2-7, with D uncertain. V gave up 3 bases and J gave up 6 bases, with 9 bases separating them. The CDR3 consists of 12 residues. The germline gives CDR1 SNHLY, CDR2 FYNNEI. The CDR3 loop is CASSDYPGEQYV. In DNA, the CDR3 is TGTGCCAGCAGTGACTATCCGGGCGAGCAGTACGTC.

J is TRBJ2-2 and V is TRBV6-6, with 10 bases fitting TRBD1. CDR1 MNHNY and CDR2 SVGAGI come from the germline V gene (reference sequence). The CDR3 sequence is 17 residues long. The V gene end was trimmed by 0 bases and the J gene end by 6 bases; junction bases not matched to a gene: 7. The chain's CDR3 is CASSYSRTGGFPGELFF. CDR3 DNA: TGTGCCAGCAGTTACTCAAGGACAGGGGGATTCCCCGGGGAGCTGTTTTTT.

This sequence joins TRBV5-5 and TRBJ2-6, with 8 bases fitting TRBD1. Germline lookup yields CDR1 SGHKS and CDR2 YYEKEE (reference sequence). This CDR3 contains 17 residues. V trimming: 1 base; J trimming: 3 bases; junction bases outside the gene matches: 6. The DNA for the CDR3 is TGTGCCAGCAGCTTGATCCAGGGGGCAGGTGGGGCCAACGTCCTGACTTTC. It encodes CASSLIQGAGGANVLTF.

The chain is built from TRBV6-5 and TRBJ1-2; tentatively, D is TRBD1 (6 bases). Germline V gene sequence: CDR1 MNHEY, CDR2 SVGAGI. V was pared by 5 bases and J by 4 bases, with 14 bases between. The CDR3 covers 14 residues. CDR3 DNA sequence: TGTGCCAGCAGTCTCCACAGGGAGGGCTATGGCTACACCTTC. Its translation is CASSLHREGYGYTF.

The chain employs TRBV15 and TRBJ1-6; 7 positions match TRBD1. Germline CDR1 reads LNHNV; CDR2 reads YYDKDF (reference sequence). The CDR3 contains 14 residues. The V segment lost 5 bases and the J segment 7 bases; nucleotides outside the gene matches: 5. CDR3 amino acids: CATSGARGNSPLHF. DNA for the CDR3: TGTGCCACCAGCGGGGCCAGGGGGAATTCACCCCTCCACTTT.